A single sample gave rise to the 30 T cell receptor beta chains below, sequenced in a study of beta chain features in type 1 diabetes. The isolated RNA, all of it, was reverse transcribed, so expressed TCRB transcripts were what got sequenced. Generated by immunoSEQ multiplex PCR, the TCRdb table keeps only in-frame clones and is missing some. Altogether about 250,000 clones are present, 12% to 15% being singletons, with the ten largest covering roughly 0.028%. The sample comprised naive CD4+ T cells from blood. The receptors here all came from a woman aged 35 to 49 in good health.

The rearrangement uses TRBV2 and TRBJ1-1; TRBD1 matches 10 bases. The CDR3 contains 18 residues. Trimming removed 6 bases from V and 0 bases from J; junction bases left unmatched: 13. Germline V gene lookup returns CDR1 SNHLY and CDR2 FYNNEI. For the CDR3, the DNA is TGTGCCAGCAGCCATCCCGACAGGGGGCGAATTTTGAACACTGAAGCTTTCTTT. This translates into CASSHPDRGRILNTEAFF.

This chain connects TRBV20-1 to TRBJ2-7; D is uncertain. CDR3 length: 10 residues. In germline, CDR1 is DFQATT, CDR2 SNEGSKA (reference sequence). V was pared by 0 bases and J by 8 bases, with 5 bases between. CDR3 loop: CSARDQKQYF. CDR3 coding DNA: TGCAGTGCTAGAGATCAAAAGCAGTACTTC.

This clone has more than one count but fewer than ten. One end of the junction does not line up with germline, which may come from a read error. CDR3 in amino acids: CASRRPGTRVNF. The CDR3 DNA is TGCGCCAGCAGGCGTCCAGGGACTCGGGTGAATTTT. The J gene is TRBJ2-3, the V gene TRBV4-1; tentatively, D is TRBD2 (6 bases). The CDR3 consists of 12 residues. CDR1 is MGHRA and CDR2 is YSYEKL in the germline V gene.

The rearrangement joins TRBV5-6 to TRBJ2-7; possible D gene TRBD2, 6 bases. Looked up from germline, CDR1 is SGHDT and CDR2 is YYEEEE. V was shortened by 2 bases and J by 1 base, with 16 bases between the two germline ends. The CDR3 spans 16 residues. CDR3 nucleotide sequence: TGTGCCAGCAGCTTTCGGGCCGCGGGGTGGTCCTACGAGCAGTACTTC. Translated: CASSFRAAGWSYEQYF.

This clone has more than one count but fewer than ten. This sequence joins TRBV5-1 and TRBJ2-7; 7 nucleotides align to TRBD2. V shed 1 base, J shed 7 bases, and the junction held 2 bases outside the gene matches. Germline CDR1 SGHRS, CDR2 YFSETQ. CDR3 length: 12 amino acids. CDR3: CASSLNGGEQYF. The CDR3 DNA reads TGCGCCAGCAGCTTGAACGGGGGGGAGCAGTACTTC.

This clone showed up just a few times. This chain links TRBV18 with TRBJ2-1, with 12 bases matching TRBD2. Trimming took 2 bases from V and 12 from J; bases not matched to a gene: 14. The CDR3 is made up of 17 amino acids. The V gene's germline CDR1 is KGHSH and CDR2 LQKENI. The CDR3 protein is CASSPVTTSGGRQGQFF. CDR3 nucleotides: TGTGCCAGCTCACCAGTTACGACTAGCGGGGGCCGCCAAGGGCAGTTCTTC.

The CDR3: CASSSVYEQYF. The CDR3 coding sequence is TGTGCCAGCAGCTCCGTTTACGAGCAGTACTTC. The chain combines TRBV7-2 with TRBJ2-7; no reliable D call. This CDR3 contains 11 residues. The V gene's germline CDR1 is SGHTA and CDR2 FQGNSA. Trimming pared 4 bases from V and 4 bases from J, leaving 5 bases between.

This clone was counted between two and nine times. The rearrangement links TRBV4-3 to TRBJ2-5; 9 bases agree with TRBD2. There are 17 residues in the CDR3. Germline CDR1 LGHNA, CDR2 YSLEER. The junction had 10 bases not matched to a gene; V was cut back by 0 bases and J by 5 bases. The CDR3: CASSQESGRGGAETQYF. In nucleotides, the CDR3 is TGCGCCAGCAGCCAAGAGTCTGGGCGCGGGGGGGCTGAGACCCAGTACTTC.

This clone has just a few counts. The chain has TRBV6-1 and TRBJ2-5, with a tentative D call TRBD2 (6 bases). The germline CDR1 and CDR2 sequences are MNHNS and SASEGT. The length of the CDR3 is 15 residues. The V end was cut by 3 bases, the J end by 2 bases, with 13 bases between. This chain's CDR3 is CASSDTSSGQETQYF. CDR3 sequence (DNA): TGTGCCAGCAGTGACACTTCAAGCGGGCAAGAGACCCAGTACTTC.

The chain joins TRBV9 to TRBJ2-3, with 7 nucleotides matching TRBD1. With 3 bases clipped from V and 2 bases from J, the junction kept 6 bases outside the gene matches. The germline V gene encodes CDR1 SGDLS and CDR2 YYNGEE. The CDR3 totals 15 residues. For the CDR3, the DNA is TGTGCCAGCAGCGCCACGGGACAGACCACAGATACGCAGTATTTT. This sequence encodes CASSATGQTTDTQYF.

This clone was counted only a few times. The V call is TRBV11-2, the J call TRBJ2-1, with TRBD1 identical over 10 bases. J gave up 6 bases and V 2 bases, and 4 bases lay outside the gene matches. The CDR3 is 15 amino acids. Germline CDR1 reads SGHAT; CDR2 reads FQNNGV. For the CDR3, the DNA is TGTGCCAGCAGCTTACTAAGGACAGGGGGCAATGAGCAGTTCTTC. This sequence encodes CASSLLRTGGNEQFF.

J is TRBJ1-2 and V is TRBV7-2; D unresolved. Germline values: CDR1 SGHTA, CDR2 FQGNSA. V was cut by 6 bases and J by 4 bases, with 15 bases left in between. The CDR3 loop spans 14 amino acids. The CDR3 here is CASSAAVSSYGYTF. The CDR3 DNA sequence: TGTGCCAGCAGTGCCGCGGTATCCTCCTATGGCTACACCTTC.

The sample holds a few counts of this clone. This chain joins TRBV6-1 and TRBJ1-2; D remains ambiguous. CDR3 length: 15 residues. Trimming shortened V by 2 bases and J by 5 bases, and 15 bases separated the two germline ends. CDR1 and CDR2 from the germline V gene are MNHNS and SASEGT. The CDR3 coding sequence is TGTGCCAGCAGTGAACTCCGTACGAGGCCTTATGGCTACACCTTC. This translates into CASSELRTRPYGYTF.

In this sample, this clone turned up a few times. The V and J genes are TRBV5-1 and TRBJ2-1; the D gene is possibly TRBD2 (5 bases). V lost 6 bases and J 1 base, leaving 11 bases between the germline ends. This CDR3 spans 14 amino acids. Germline V gene sequence: CDR1 SGHRS, CDR2 YFSETQ. CDR3 in DNA: TGCGCCAGCATAGAGGGTCTTTCCTACAATGAGCAGTTCTTC. Its protein is CASIEGLSYNEQFF.

This clone was detected a few times. The J gene is TRBJ1-5, the V gene TRBV10-3; D possibly corresponds to TRBD1 (5 bases). Germline V lookup: CDR1 ENHRY, CDR2 SYGVKD. V was shortened by 4 bases and J by 7 bases, with 11 bases between the two germline ends. This CDR3 spans 13 amino acids. The CDR3 sequence: CAISALGGQPQHF. CDR3 DNA sequence: TGTGCCATCAGTGCCCTGGGGGGACAGCCCCAGCATTTT.

This clone was recorded once. The chain uses TRBV20-1 and TRBJ2-3; D gene unclear. Germline V gives CDR1 DFQATT, CDR2 SNEGSKA (reference sequence). With 5 bases removed from V and 2 bases from J, the gap between germline ends came to 5 bases. The CDR3 loop spans 11 amino acids. The CDR3 reads CSAYFTDTQYF. The CDR3 bases are TGCAGTGCTTACTTCACAGATACGCAGTATTTT.

This sequence joins TRBV6-1 and TRBJ2-3, with 7 bases matching TRBD1. CDR3 length equals 14 residues. The germline V gene has CDR1 MNHNS and CDR2 SASEGT. The trim removed 4 bases at V and 2 bases at J, leaving 3 bases unmatched. The CDR3 coding sequence is TGTGCCAGCAGTGTACAGGGGTCCACAGATACGCAGTATTTT. It is translated as CASSVQGSTDTQYF.

This clone was observed a handful of times. This chain uses TRBV4-1 with TRBJ2-5, with a weak D call TRBD1 (6 bases). Germline V gene lookup returns CDR1 MGHRA and CDR2 YSYEKL. The V gene lost 4 bases and the J gene lost 1 base, with 10 bases spanning the gap. The CDR3 sequence is 14 residues long. CDR3 region: CASSRRDTQETQYF. The CDR3 nucleotides are TGCGCCAGCAGCCGACGGGACACCCAAGAGACCCAGTACTTC.

This rearrangement joins TRBV6-1 to TRBJ2-1, with TRBD1 as a possible D gene (5 bases). The V and J ends lost 7 bases and 0 bases respectively, with 13 bases between them. The CDR3 sequence is 15 residues long. Germline-derived CDR1 and CDR2 are MNHNS and SASEGT. The CDR3 sequence: CASKIQAPSYNEQFF. CDR3 bases: TGTGCCAGCAAGATACAGGCGCCCTCCTACAATGAGCAGTTCTTC.

This clone came up a few times. The gene calls are TRBV6-6 and TRBJ2-5; D perhaps matches TRBD1 (6 bases). V was pared by 3 bases and J by 2 bases, with 10 bases between. Germline loops: CDR1 MNHNY, CDR2 SVGAGI (reference sequence). The CDR3 contains 14 residues. The CDR3 DNA sequence: TGTGCCAGCAGTTATAGCCAGGGGCAAGAGACCCAGTACTTC. As protein: CASSYSQGQETQYF.

The J gene is TRBJ2-3, the V gene TRBV19, with 14 bases that match TRBD2. CDR1 is LNHDA and CDR2 is SQIVND in the germline V gene (reference sequence). Trimming removed 9 bases from V and 1 base from J; junction bases left unmatched: 6. The length of the CDR3 is 16 residues. In nucleotides, the CDR3 is TGTGCCAGCGGACTAGCGGGGGGACACGGCACAGATACGCAGTATTTT. This sequence encodes CASGLAGGHGTDTQYF.

This clone was picked up a small number of times. The chain combines TRBV19 with TRBJ2-5; weak D call: TRBD1 (5 bases). This CDR3 has 13 amino acids. V lost 5 bases, J lost 7 bases, and 14 bases lay in between. Germline CDR1 reads LNHDA; CDR2 reads SQIVND (reference sequence). The CDR3 here is CASSYSGSATQYF. DNA for the CDR3: TGTGCCAGTAGTTATTCAGGGTCGGCGACCCAGTACTTC.

This clone was seen at least ten times. This sequence joins TRBV4-3 and TRBJ2-2, with 9 nucleotides matching TRBD2. This CDR3 comprises 14 residues. Looked up from germline, CDR1 is LGHNA and CDR2 is YSLEER. Trimming took 9 bases from V and 7 from J; bases not matched to a gene: 9. CDR3 nucleotide sequence: TGCGCCAGTCAGCGCGGGGGGGAGGGCGGGGAGCTGTTTTTT. Residues: CASQRGGEGGELFF.

This clone was detected once. This chain links TRBV6-5 with TRBJ2-7, with 7 positions matching TRBD1. The CDR3 contains 12 residues. V was pared by 7 bases and J by 5 bases, with 5 bases of the junction left unmatched. CDR1 and CDR2 from the germline V gene are MNHEY and SVGAGI. The CDR3 loop reads CASMFRGNEQYF. Written as DNA, the CDR3 is TGTGCCAGCATGTTCAGGGGGAACGAGCAGTACTTC.

V usage is TRBV7-2 and J usage is TRBJ2-2; maybe TRBD2 (6 bases). Germline V gene lookup returns CDR1 SGHTA and CDR2 FQGNSA. The CDR3 is 16 amino acids. Trimming pared 0 bases from V and 0 bases from J, leaving 8 bases between. In DNA form, the CDR3 reads TGTGCCAGCAGCTTAGCGTCGGGGGCGAACACCGGGGAGCTGTTTTTT. It codes for CASSLASGANTGELFF.

Many counts were recorded for this clone. The chain combines TRBV4-1 with TRBJ1-2; a weak D match, TRBD1 (6 bases). The CDR3 extends over 14 amino acids. Germline CDR1 and CDR2: MGHRA and YSYEKL. V was pared by 6 bases and J by 6 bases, with 17 bases between. CDR3 DNA sequence: TGCGCCAGCAGACAGGGACAATCCTGGAATGGCTACACCTTC. Protein product: CASRQGQSWNGYTF.

The chain is built from TRBV5-1 and TRBJ2-3; 13 bases line up with TRBD2. Germline assignment: CDR1 SGHRS and CDR2 YFSETQ. The V and J ends lost 4 bases and 2 bases, in that order; junction bases with no gene match: 7. CDR3 size: 17 residues. CDR3 bases: TGCGCCAGCAGCATCGGGACTAGCGGGGTGAACACAGATACGCAGTATTTT. Amino acids: CASSIGTSGVNTDTQYF.

The chain recombines TRBV19 with TRBJ1-2; 7 bases line up with TRBD1. V dropped 7 bases and J dropped 5; count of bases not matched to a gene: 13. This CDR3 has 15 residues. Germline V gives CDR1 LNHDA, CDR2 SQIVND (reference sequence). The CDR3 reads CASTPDRVSAYGYTF. DNA of the CDR3: TGTGCCAGTACCCCCGACAGGGTGTCGGCTTATGGCTACACCTTC.

The J gene is TRBJ2-5, the V gene TRBV9; D possibly corresponds to TRBD2 (5 bases). The length of the CDR3 is 12 residues. Germline V gives CDR1 SGDLS, CDR2 YYNGEE. V gave up 0 bases and J gave up 7 bases, with 7 bases separating them. CDR3 amino acids: CASSVVRGTQYF. CDR3 nucleotide sequence: TGTGCCAGCAGCGTAGTTCGGGGGACCCAGTACTTC.

The chain employs TRBV5-4 and TRBJ1-2; TRBD1 aligns across 12 bases. CDR1 SGHNT and CDR2 YYREEE come from the germline V gene (reference sequence). V shed 5 bases, J shed 0 bases, and the junction held 11 bases outside the gene matches. The CDR3 is 18 amino acids. CDR3 loop: CASRHTGQGASANYGYTF. The CDR3 DNA reads as TGTGCCAGCAGGCATACGGGACAGGGGGCTTCGGCTAACTATGGCTACACCTTC. The full variable domain, in which reference TRBV5-4 and TRBJ1-2 provide the parts outside the CDR3, is ETGVTQSPTHLIKTRGQQVTLRCSSQSGHNTVSWYQQALGQGPQFIFQYYREEENGRGNFPPRFSGLQFPNYSSELNVNALELDDSALYLCASRHTGQGASANYGYTFGSGTRLTVV.